Sequencing of this T cell receptor beta chain was carried out in a study of blood T cell repertoires in COVID-19 (dated by TCRdb to 2018 to 2020). As for the study more broadly: The collaborator samples originated in the United States, Italy and Spain and spanned the acute and convalescent phases of COVID-19. A freely available public database, intended as a resource for researchers studying the immune response to SARS-CoV-2, is where the repertoires were released. Where available, HLA class I and class II types were obtained from metadata supplied by the sample provider rather than from assay-based typing. Nearly every sample came with metadata listing a de-identified subject ID, COVID-19 status, age in years and sex. Subjects who had been exposed to COVID-19, were actively infected with it, or had recovered from it provided the deeply sampled blood TCRbeta repertoires that made up the dataset. The material from the prospective study consisted of cDNA or gDNA derived from T cells, B-cell-depleted T cells, or PBMCs. The samples were drawn from two sources: the first 160 participants of the ongoing ImmuneRACE study, and some 1,300 subjects contributed by 6 global collaborators. What the study reported, not specific to this receptor: The amount of clinical and demographic metadata varied by source and participant and was provided uncurated.

TCRbeta CDR3 regions were amplified from genomic DNA using the immunoSEQ Assay, a bias-controlled multiplex PCR. Per the original workflow: Nucleated cell counts per sample were estimated from amplification of reference gene primers within the assay. To quantify the absolute abundance of each unique TCRbeta CDR3 rearrangement, sequence reads were collapsed and filtered. For each sample, productive Simpson clonality was calculated as the square root of Simpson's diversity index across productive rearrangements. TCRdb mirrors the immuneACCESS table, restricted to in-frame sequences. Some clones are absent from its copies; in checked studies, under half trace to an unresolved V gene, and the reason for the others is unknown. The V and J calls and clone size come from that table; D and trimming were worked out from the DNA. The sample table records 200,000 to 250,000 clones; about 80% of these occur just once. The top ten hold about 1.3% of the sample.

CDR3 length: 15 amino acids, cysteine to phenylalanine. Only the CDR3 portion is preserved as DNA: 45 bases, with reading frame beginning at the first base. In the germline V gene (reference sequence), CDR1 corresponds to LNHNV and CDR2 to YYDKDF. The junction shows trimming of 8 bases on V and 1 base on J, and the gene matches do not reach 8 bases of it. With regard to this clone: Its antigen remains unidentified. There are no base qualities to consult, and no much larger clone falls within one base.

Enrolling through a virtual design, the prospective study's participants ranged in age from roughly 18 to 89 years and lived across some 22 United States geographic areas. In the prospective study, participants were assigned to cohorts based on the clinical history participants reported in a screening survey and a study questionnaire. Each participant in the prospective study had whole blood, serum and a nasopharyngeal or oropharyngeal swab collected by mobile phlebotomists. Participants in the prospective study had the option to provide additional blood draws and questionnaires over a roughly 2-month period. Prospective study blood samples were shipped either frozen or at room temperature before DNA extraction.

The chain couples TRBV15 to TRBJ2-3, and TRBD2 matches 8 of the central bases. The receptor comes from a woman aged 35 to 49 with acute COVID-19. Sequenced material: PBMCs or T cells enriched from blood (not recorded which). The sequenced DNA is TGTGCCACCGGGAATCGGGAGGGCGGCACAGATACGCAGTATTTT. The translation is CATGNREGGTDTQYF.